Shown below are 11 T cell receptor beta chains from a single sample sequenced in a study of blood T cell repertoires in COVID-19. Method: immunoSEQ multiplex PCR; TCRdb's copy keeps in-frame clones and lacks some. The table has roughly 380,000 clones, roughly 87% seen once. Source material: PBMCs or T cells enriched from blood (not recorded which). The receptors derive from a woman aged 30 to 39 who had recovered from COVID-19.

This chain joins TRBV9 and TRBJ2-2; TRBD1 agrees at 9 bases. The length of the CDR3 is 14 residues. V lost 4 bases, J lost 6 bases, and 4 bases stayed unmatched. Germline CDR1 and CDR2: SGDLS and YYNGEE. CDR3 loop: CASSPTGGSGELFF. The CDR3 bases are TGTGCCAGCAGCCCTACAGGGGGCTCCGGGGAGCTGTTTTTT.

The V call is TRBV12-5, the J call TRBJ2-7; the match to TRBD1 covers 10 bases. J gave up 5 bases and V 6 bases, and 7 bases lay outside the gene matches. The CDR3 runs to 14 residues. Germline lookup yields CDR1 LGHNT and CDR2 FRNRAP. Here the CDR3 reads CASGLGQGRDEQYF. The CDR3 nucleotides read TGTGCTAGTGGCCTGGGACAGGGGAGGGACGAGCAGTACTTC.

The chain has TRBV19 and TRBJ2-4, with D possibly TRBD1 on 6 matching bases. V was clipped by 7 bases and J by 6 bases, with 16 bases between them. CDR1 and CDR2 (germline): LNHDA, SQIVND (reference sequence). The CDR3 totals 14 residues. The CDR3 spells CASTLTGHGNIQYF. CDR3 coding DNA: TGTGCCAGTACCCTAACAGGGCACGGAAACATTCAGTACTTC. Variable domain in full (rest from reference TRBV19 and TRBJ2-4): DGGITQSPKYLFRKEGQNVTLSCEQNLNHDAMYWYRQDPGQGLRLIYYSQIVNDFQKGDIAEGYSVSREKKESFPLTVTSAQKNPTAFYLCASTLTGHGNIQYFGAGTRLSVL.

The V gene is TRBV5-1, the J gene TRBJ2-3, with D maybe TRBD2 (5 bases). Trimming shortened V by 5 bases and J by 2 bases, and 6 bases separated the two germline ends. Germline CDR1 reads SGHRS; CDR2 reads YFSETQ. This CDR3 is built from 12 residues. The CDR3 sequence is CASRDYTDTQYF. Here the CDR3 DNA reads TGCGCCAGCAGAGACTACACAGATACGCAGTATTTT.

This clone occurred once. The chain is built from TRBV2 and TRBJ2-1, with D possibly matching TRBD2 (5 bases). Germline loops: CDR1 SNHLY, CDR2 FYNNEI. The length of the CDR3 is 14 residues. The germline V and J ends were trimmed by 4 bases and 6 bases, with 13 bases remaining between them. CDR3 DNA: TGTGCCAGCAGTGCCCTGGCTGGGAGCAATGAGCAGTTCTTC. This sequence encodes CASSALAGSNEQFF. Combining the CDR3 with reference TRBV2 and TRBJ2-1 gives the whole variable domain EPEVTQTPSHQVTQMGQEVILRCVPISNHLYFYWYRQILGQKVEFLVSFYNNEISEKSEIFDDQFSVERPDGSNFTLKIRSTKLEDSAMYFCASSALAGSNEQFFGPGTRLTVL.

The rearrangement joins TRBV28 to TRBJ1-3, with D uncertain. The V gene lost 4 bases and the J gene lost 0 bases, with 10 bases spanning the gap. The CDR3 totals 15 residues. Germline V lookup: CDR1 MDHEN, CDR2 SYDVKM. CDR3 sequence: CASSSLESSGNTIYF. The CDR3 nucleotides read TGTGCCAGCAGTTCCCTCGAGAGCTCTGGAAACACCATATATTTT. Using reference TRBV28 and TRBJ1-3 for the parts outside the CDR3, the full variable domain is DVKVTQSSRYLVKRTGEKVFLECVQDMDHENMFWYRQDPGLGLRLIYFSYDVKMKEKGDIPEGYSVSREKKERFSLILESASTNQTSMYLCASSSLESSGNTIYFGEGSWLTVV.

J is TRBJ2-7 and V is TRBV5-4; the D is unclear. There are 13 residues in the CDR3. V was cut by 4 bases and J by 1 base, with 9 bases left in between. Germline V CDR1 and CDR2: SGHNT, YYREEE (reference sequence). This chain's CDR3 is CASSNRYSYEQYF. CDR3 DNA: TGTGCCAGCAGCAATAGATATTCCTACGAGCAGTACTTC.

The V and J genes are TRBV28 and TRBJ2-2; tentative D call: TRBD2 (6 bases). V lost 3 bases and J 4 bases, leaving 6 bases between the germline ends. The germline CDR1 and CDR2 sequences are MDHEN and SYDVKM. The CDR3 contains 13 residues. CDR3 loop: CASSFGSTGELFF. As DNA, the CDR3 is TGTGCCAGCAGTTTCGGGAGCACCGGGGAGCTGTTTTTT.

The V call is TRBV7-2, the J call TRBJ1-2; 8 nucleotides align to TRBD1. There are 15 residues in the CDR3. The J segment lost 5 bases and the V segment lost 0 bases, leaving 5 bases of the junction unmatched. CDR1 and CDR2 from the germline V gene are SGHTA and FQGNSA. The CDR3 protein is CASSLASGGIYGYTF. The DNA for the CDR3 is TGTGCCAGCAGCTTAGCGTCAGGGGGCATTTATGGCTACACCTTC.

The gene calls are TRBV28 and TRBJ2-7, with 13 bases matching TRBD2. CDR1 is MDHEN, CDR2 SYDVKM, per germline. V was pared by 8 bases and J by 6 bases, with 1 base of the junction left unmatched. The CDR3 extends over 12 amino acids. CDR3 region: CASGTSGIEQYF. The CDR3, as DNA: TGTGCCAGCGGGACTAGCGGGATCGAGCAGTACTTC.

The chain recombines TRBV11-2 with TRBJ2-1, with TRBD2 matching over 14 bases. Germline loops: CDR1 SGHAT, CDR2 FQNNGV. This CDR3 is built from 17 residues. The ends lost 2 bases at V and 8 bases at J; junction bases unmatched: 8. CDR3 sequence (DNA): TGTGCCAGCAGCTTACGCGTGACTAGCGGGGGGGCGGATGAGCAGTTCTTC. Translating gives CASSLRVTSGGADEQFF.